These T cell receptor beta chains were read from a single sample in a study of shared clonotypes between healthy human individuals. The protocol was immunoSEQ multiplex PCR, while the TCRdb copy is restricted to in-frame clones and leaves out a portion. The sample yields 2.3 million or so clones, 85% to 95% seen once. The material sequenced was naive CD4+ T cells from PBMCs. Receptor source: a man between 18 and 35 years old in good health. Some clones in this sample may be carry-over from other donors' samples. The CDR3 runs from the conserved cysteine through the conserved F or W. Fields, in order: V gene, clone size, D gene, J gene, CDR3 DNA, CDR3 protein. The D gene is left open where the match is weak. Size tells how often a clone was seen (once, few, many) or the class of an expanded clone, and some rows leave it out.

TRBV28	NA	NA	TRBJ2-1	TGTGCCAGCAGTTTAGACGGGGGCCGGGATGAGCAGTTCTTC	CASSLDGGRDEQFF
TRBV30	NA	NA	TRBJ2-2	TGTGCCTGGAACCGTGAGAACCTGGTCACCGGGGAGCTGTTTTTT	CAWNRENLVTGELFF
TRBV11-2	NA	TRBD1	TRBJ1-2	TGTGCCAGCAGCTTAGATTCAGGAAGCAGGGGGATTCTGGGCTACACCTTC	CASSLDSGSRGILGYTF
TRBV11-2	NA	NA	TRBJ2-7	TGTGCCAGCAGCCCAGGGACGGTGACCTACGAGCAGTACTTC	CASSPGTVTYEQYF
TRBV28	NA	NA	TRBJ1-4	TGTGCCAGCAGTTTTCTAGGTCTGCTGTTTTTT	CASSFLGLLFF
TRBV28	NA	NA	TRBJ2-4	TGTGCCAGCAGTTTTAATCCCTCAGACAGAAAAAACATTCAGTACTTC	CASSFNPSDRKNIQYF
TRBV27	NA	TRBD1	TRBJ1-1	TGTGCCAGCAGACCCGACAGGGGTAACACTGAAGCTTTCTTT	CASRPDRGNTEAFF
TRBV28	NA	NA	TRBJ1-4	TGTGCCAGCAGGATTAATGAAAAACTGTTTTTT	CASRINEKLFF
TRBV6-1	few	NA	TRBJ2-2	TGTGCCAGCAGTGAACTCCCCTCCACCGGGGAGCTGTTTTTT	CASSELPSTGELFF
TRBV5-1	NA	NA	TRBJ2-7	TGCGCCAGCAGCTTGGTTTCGGCGACCTACGAGCAGTACTTC	CASSLVSATYEQYF
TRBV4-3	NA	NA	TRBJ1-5	TGCGCCAGCAGCCTGGAACCGTATCAGCCCCAGCATTTT	CASSLEPYQPQHF
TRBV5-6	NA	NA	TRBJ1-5	TGTGCCAGCAGCTTGCAGGGCGAACAGCCCCAGCATTTT	CASSLQGEQPQHF
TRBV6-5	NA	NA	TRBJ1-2	TGTGCCAGCAGTTACTCACTCAGTGCCCTTTGGTATGGCTACACCTTC	CASSYSLSALWYGYTF
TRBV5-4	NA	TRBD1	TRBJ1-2	TGTGCCAGCAGCACCCGACAGGGGCGGCGAGGCTACACCTTC	CASSTRQGRRGYTF
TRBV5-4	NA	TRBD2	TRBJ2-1	TGTGCCAGCAGCTTGGGCGGGACTAGTGGTTTCTTC	CASSLGGTSGFF
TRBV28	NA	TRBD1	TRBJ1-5	TGTGCCAGCAGGACAGGGCCTAGCAATCAGCCCCAGCATTTT	CASRTGPSNQPQHF
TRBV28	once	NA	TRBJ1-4	TGTGCCAGCAGTGTTAGGGTTGAAAAACTGTTTTTT	CASSVRVEKLFF
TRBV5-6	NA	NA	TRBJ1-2	TGTGCCAGCAGCCTGGGTGGACTGATGGCTGGGGGCTACACCTTC	CASSLGGLMAGGYTF
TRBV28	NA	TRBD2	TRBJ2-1	TGTGCCAGCAGTTTATGGGCTAGCGGATTCTACAATGAGCAGTTCTTC	CASSLWASGFYNEQFF
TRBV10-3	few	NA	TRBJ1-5	TGTGCCATCAGTAGACAGAATCAGCCCCAGCATTTT	CAISRQNQPQHF
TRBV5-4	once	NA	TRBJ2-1	TGTGCCAGCAGCACGAGGGGCGGCAATGAGCAGTTCTTC	CASSTRGGNEQFF
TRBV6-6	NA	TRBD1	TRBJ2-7	TGTGCCAGCAGTTATATAACAGGGGGCGCCTACGAGCAGTACTTC	CASSYITGGAYEQYF
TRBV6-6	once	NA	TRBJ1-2	TGTGCCAGCAGTCCATCGGGGGGGGCTGTCGGTGGCTACACCTTC	CASSPSGGAVGGYTF
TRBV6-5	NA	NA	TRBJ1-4	TGTGCCAGCAGGCCCAGGGAGAGGGAACTGTTTTTT	CASRPRERELFF
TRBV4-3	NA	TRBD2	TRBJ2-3	TGCGCCAGCAGCCAAGTGCGGGAGAACACAGATACGCAGTATTTT	CASSQVRENTDTQYF
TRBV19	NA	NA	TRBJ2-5	TGTGCCAGTAGCTACCGGTCCGGGGTAGGGGAGACCCAGTACTTC	CASSYRSGVGETQYF
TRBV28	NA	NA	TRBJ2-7	TGTGCCAGCAGTTTATTCGGAGACAGAGAGGTCTACGAGCAGTACTTC	CASSLFGDREVYEQYF
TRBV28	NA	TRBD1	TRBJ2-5	TGTGCCAGCAGCACGCCGGGGACAGGGATGAAGACCCAGTACTTC	CASSTPGTGMKTQYF
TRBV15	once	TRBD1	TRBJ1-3	TGTGCCACCAGCAGAGGGGGTGACAGGGCTGGAAACACCATATATTTT	CATSRGGDRAGNTIYF
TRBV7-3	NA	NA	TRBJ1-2	TGTGCCAGCAGCCCGAGTCCACGGGAACCTGGCTACACCTTC	CASSPSPREPGYTF
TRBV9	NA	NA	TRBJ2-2	TGTGCCAGTAGGCCCCCATCCACCGGGGAGCTGTTTTTT	CASRPPSTGELFF
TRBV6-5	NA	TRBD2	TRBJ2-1	TGTGCCAGCAGTTACTCGGCTAGCGGGGGGGTTAATGAGCAGTTCTTC	CASSYSASGGVNEQFF